One and the same sample provided the 2 T cell receptor beta chains below, sequenced in a study of T cells in Graves' hyperthyroidism and ophthalmopathy. The TCR beta CDR3 regions underwent amplification using RNA transcripts as the source. Carried out on the TCR CDR3, a first-round RT-PCR used the HTBI primer set. TCRdb re-analysed the multiplex PCR reads in MiXCR, keeping a single row per CDR3 protein. The profile covers hundreds of thousands of distinct CDR3 sequences, with approximately 14% appearing a single time and roughly 10% taken by the ten largest. Sequencing input: blood. All receptors come from a woman between 18 and 29 years old with Graves' hyperthyroidism.

This clonotype has more than one count but fewer than ten. This chain links TRBV10-3 with TRBJ1-1; 7 bases are a match to TRBD1. The trim removed 2 bases at V and 8 bases at J, leaving 5 bases unmatched. In germline, CDR1 is ENHRY, CDR2 SYGVKD. The CDR3 runs to 13 residues. The CDR3 spells CAISEPGTVEAFF. CDR3 coding DNA: TGTGCCATCAGTGAGCCCGGGACAGTCGAAGCTTTCTTT.

This clonotype has only a few counts. V and J are TRBV7-2 and TRBJ2-1, with 9 bases fitting TRBD2. V trimming: 5 bases; J trimming: 8 bases; junction bases outside the gene matches: 13. CDR1 and CDR2 (germline): SGHTA, FQGNSA. This CDR3 region has 16 residues. Written as DNA, the CDR3 is TGTGCCAGCAGCCGCGGCCGGTGGCGGGAGGGGCATGAGCAGTTCTTC. Amino acids: CASSRGRWREGHEQFF.